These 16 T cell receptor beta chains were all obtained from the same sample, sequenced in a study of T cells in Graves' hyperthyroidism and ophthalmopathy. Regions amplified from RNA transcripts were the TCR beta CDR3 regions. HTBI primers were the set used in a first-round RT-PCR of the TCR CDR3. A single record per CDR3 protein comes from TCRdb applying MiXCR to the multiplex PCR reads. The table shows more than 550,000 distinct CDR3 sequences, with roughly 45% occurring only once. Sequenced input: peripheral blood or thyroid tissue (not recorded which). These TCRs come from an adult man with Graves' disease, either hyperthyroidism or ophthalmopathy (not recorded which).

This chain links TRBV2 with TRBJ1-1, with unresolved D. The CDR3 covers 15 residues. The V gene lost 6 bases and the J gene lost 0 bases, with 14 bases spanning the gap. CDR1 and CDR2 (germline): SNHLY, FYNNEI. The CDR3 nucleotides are TGTGCCAGCAGCCGAGGGCCGGTACTGAACACTGAAGCTTTCTTT. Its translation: CASSRGPVLNTEAFF.

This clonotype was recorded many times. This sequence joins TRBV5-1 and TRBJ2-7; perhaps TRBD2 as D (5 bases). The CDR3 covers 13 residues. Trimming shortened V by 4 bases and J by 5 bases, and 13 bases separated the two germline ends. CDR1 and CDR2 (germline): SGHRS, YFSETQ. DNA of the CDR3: TGCGCCAGCAGCCCGGACGGAGGCAACGAGCAGTACTTC. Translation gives CASSPDGGNEQYF.

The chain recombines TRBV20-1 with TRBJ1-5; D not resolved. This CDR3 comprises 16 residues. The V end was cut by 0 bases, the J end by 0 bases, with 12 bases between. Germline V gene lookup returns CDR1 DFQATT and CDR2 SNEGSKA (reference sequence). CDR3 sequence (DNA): TGCAGTGCTAGAGATCGACGGACTTATAGCAATCAGCCCCAGCATTTT. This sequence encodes CSARDRRTYSNQPQHF.

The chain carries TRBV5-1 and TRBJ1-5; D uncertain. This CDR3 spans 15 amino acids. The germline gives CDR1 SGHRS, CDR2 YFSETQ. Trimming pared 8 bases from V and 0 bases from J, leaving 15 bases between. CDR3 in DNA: TGCGCCAGAATACAGACAAACTATAGCAATCAGCCCCAGCATTTT. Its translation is CARIQTNYSNQPQHF.

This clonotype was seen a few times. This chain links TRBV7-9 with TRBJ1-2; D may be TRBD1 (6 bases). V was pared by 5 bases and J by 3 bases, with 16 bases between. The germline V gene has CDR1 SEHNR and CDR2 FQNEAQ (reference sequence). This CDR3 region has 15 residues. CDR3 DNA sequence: TGTGCCAGCAGCGACGGGGGGGGGGCCTACTATGGCTACACCTTC. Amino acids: CASSDGGGAYYGYTF.

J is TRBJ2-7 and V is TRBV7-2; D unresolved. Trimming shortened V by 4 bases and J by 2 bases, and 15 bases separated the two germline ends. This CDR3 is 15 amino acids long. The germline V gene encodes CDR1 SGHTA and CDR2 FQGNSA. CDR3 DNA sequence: TGTGCCAGCAGCTCCACTATGCAAGAGACCTACGAGCAGTACTTC. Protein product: CASSSTMQETYEQYF.

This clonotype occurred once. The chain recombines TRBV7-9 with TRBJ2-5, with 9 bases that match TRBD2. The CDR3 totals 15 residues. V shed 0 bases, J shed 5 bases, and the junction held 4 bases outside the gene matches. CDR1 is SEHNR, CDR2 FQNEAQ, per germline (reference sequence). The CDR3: CASSLAGLARETQYF. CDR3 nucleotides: TGTGCCAGCAGCTTAGCGGGACTAGCACGCGAGACCCAGTACTTC. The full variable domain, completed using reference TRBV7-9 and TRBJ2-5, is DTGVSQNPRHKITKRGQNVTFRCDPISEHNRLYWYRQTLGQGPEFLTYFQNEAQLEKSRLLSDRFSAERPKGSFSTLEIQRTEQGDSAMYLCASSLAGLARETQYFGPGTRLLVL.

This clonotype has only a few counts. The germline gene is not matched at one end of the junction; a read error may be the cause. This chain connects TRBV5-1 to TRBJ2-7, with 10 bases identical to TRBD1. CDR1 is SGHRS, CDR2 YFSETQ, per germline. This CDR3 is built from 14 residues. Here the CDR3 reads CASSIRQGAHEQYF. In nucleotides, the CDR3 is TGTGCCAGCAGCATTAGACAGGGGGCCCACGAGCAGTACTTC.

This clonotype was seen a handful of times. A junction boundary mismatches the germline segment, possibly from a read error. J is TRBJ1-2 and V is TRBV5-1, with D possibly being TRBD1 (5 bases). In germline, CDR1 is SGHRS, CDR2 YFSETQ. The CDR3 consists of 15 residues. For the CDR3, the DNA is TGTGCCAGCAGCCAAGGAGGGGTATTGGACTATGGCTACACCTTC. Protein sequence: CASSQGGVLDYGYTF.

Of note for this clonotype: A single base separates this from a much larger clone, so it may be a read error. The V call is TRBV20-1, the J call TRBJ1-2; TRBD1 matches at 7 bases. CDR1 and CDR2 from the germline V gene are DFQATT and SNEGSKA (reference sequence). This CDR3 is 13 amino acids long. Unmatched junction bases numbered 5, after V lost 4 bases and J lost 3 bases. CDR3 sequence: CSATTGAYYGYTF. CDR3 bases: TGCAGTGCTACCACAGGGGCCTACTATGGCTACACCTTC.

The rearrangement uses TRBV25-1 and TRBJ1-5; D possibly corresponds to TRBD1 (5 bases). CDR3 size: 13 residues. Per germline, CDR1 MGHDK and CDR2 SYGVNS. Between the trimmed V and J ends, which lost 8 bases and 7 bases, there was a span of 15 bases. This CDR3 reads CASVGQWGQPQHF. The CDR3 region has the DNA TGTGCCAGCGTAGGGCAGTGGGGGCAGCCCCAGCATTTT.

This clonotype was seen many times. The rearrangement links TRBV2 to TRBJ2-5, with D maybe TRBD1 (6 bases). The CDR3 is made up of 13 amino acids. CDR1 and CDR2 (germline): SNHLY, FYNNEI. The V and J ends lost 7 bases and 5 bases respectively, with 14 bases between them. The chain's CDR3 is CASTGGQRETQYF. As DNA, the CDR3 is TGTGCCAGCACCGGTGGACAGAGGGAGACCCAGTACTTC.

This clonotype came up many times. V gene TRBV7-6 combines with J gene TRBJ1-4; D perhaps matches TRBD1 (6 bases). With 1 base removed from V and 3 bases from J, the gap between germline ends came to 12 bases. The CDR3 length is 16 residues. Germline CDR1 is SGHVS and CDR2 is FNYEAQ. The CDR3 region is CASSLVQDSSNEKLFF. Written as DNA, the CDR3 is TGTGCCAGCAGCTTAGTCCAGGACAGTTCTAATGAAAAACTGTTTTTT.

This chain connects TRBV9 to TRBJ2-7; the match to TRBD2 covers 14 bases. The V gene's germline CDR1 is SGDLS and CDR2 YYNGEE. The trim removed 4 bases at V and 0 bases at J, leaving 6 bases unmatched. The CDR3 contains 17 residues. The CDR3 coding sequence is TGTGCCAGCAGCCCCGGGACTAGCGGGGGAGACTCCTACGAGCAGTACTTC. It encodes CASSPGTSGGDSYEQYF.

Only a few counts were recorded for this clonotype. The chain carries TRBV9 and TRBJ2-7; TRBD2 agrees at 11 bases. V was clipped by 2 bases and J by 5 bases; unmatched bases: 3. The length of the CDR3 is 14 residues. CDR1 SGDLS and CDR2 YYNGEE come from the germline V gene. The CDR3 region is CASSVSGRANEQYF. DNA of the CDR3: TGTGCCAGCAGCGTTAGCGGGAGGGCCAACGAGCAGTACTTC.

The CDR3 nucleotides are TGTGCCAGCAGTGAGGGGCAGCTAAACTATGGCTACACCTTC. It codes for CASSEGQLNYGYTF. The chain carries TRBV2 and TRBJ1-2; the D gene is possibly TRBD1 (5 bases). The ends were cut back, 3 bases at V and 2 bases at J, with 10 bases in the middle. Looked up from germline, CDR1 is SNHLY and CDR2 is FYNNEI. This CDR3 has 14 residues.